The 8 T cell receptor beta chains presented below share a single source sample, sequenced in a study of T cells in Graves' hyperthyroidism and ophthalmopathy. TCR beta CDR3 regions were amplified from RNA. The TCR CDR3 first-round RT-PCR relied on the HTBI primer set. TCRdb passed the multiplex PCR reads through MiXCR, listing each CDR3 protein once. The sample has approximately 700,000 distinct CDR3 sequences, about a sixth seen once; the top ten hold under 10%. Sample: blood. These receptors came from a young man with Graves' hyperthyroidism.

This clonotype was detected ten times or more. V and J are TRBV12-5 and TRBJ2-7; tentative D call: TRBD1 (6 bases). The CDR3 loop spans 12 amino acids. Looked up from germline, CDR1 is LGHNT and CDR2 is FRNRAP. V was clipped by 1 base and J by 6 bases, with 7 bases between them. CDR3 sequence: CASGLATGEQYF. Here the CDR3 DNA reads TGTGCTAGTGGTTTGGCGACAGGCGAGCAGTACTTC.

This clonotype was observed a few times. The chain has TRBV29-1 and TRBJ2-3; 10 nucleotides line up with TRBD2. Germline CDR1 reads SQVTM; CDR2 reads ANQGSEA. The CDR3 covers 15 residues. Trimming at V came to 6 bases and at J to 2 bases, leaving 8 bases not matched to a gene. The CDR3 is CSVGKLAGTTDTQYF. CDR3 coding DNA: TGCAGCGTGGGGAAACTAGCGGGAACCACAGATACGCAGTATTTT.

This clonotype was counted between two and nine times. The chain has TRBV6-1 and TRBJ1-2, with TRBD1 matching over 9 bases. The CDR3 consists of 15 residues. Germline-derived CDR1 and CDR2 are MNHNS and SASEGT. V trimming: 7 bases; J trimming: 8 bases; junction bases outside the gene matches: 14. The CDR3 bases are TGTGCCAGCACGCTGTCCGCGGACAGGGGCCTAGGCTACACCTTC. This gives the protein CASTLSADRGLGYTF.

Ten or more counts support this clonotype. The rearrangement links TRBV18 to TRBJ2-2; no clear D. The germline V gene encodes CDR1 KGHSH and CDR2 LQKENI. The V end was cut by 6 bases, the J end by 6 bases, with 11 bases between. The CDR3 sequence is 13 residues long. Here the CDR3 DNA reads TGTGCCAGCTCGATACGACCCGCCGGGGAGCTGTTTTTT. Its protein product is CASSIRPAGELFF.

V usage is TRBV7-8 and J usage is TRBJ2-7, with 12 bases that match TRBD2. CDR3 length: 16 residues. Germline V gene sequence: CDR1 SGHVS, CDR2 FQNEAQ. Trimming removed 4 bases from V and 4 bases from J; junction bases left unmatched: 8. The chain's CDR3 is CASSSPRTSGTYEQYF. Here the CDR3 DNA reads TGTGCCAGCAGCTCGCCCCGGACTAGCGGGACGTACGAGCAGTACTTC.

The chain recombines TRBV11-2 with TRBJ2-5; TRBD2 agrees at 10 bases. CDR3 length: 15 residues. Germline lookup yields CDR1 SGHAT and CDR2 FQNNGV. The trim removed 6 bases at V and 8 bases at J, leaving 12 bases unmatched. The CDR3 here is CASRTLSGRWLTQYF. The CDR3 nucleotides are TGTGCCAGCAGGACGCTTAGCGGGAGGTGGTTAACCCAGTACTTC.

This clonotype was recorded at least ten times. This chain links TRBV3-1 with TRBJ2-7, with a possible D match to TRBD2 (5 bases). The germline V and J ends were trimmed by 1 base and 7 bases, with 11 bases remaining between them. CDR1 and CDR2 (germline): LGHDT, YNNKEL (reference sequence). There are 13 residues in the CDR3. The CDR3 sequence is CASSQVTSGEQYF. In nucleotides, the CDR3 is TGTGCCAGCAGCCAAGTTACCTCGGGGGAGCAGTACTTC.

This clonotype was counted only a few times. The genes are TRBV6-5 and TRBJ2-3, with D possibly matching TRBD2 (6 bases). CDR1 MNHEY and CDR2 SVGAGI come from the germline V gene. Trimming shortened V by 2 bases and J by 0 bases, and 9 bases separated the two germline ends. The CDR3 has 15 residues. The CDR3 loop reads CASSYRAGSTDTQYF. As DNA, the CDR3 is TGTGCCAGCAGTTACCGGGCGGGAAGCACAGATACGCAGTATTTT.